The T cell receptor beta chain under discussion was sequenced for a study of blood T cell repertoires in COVID-19. TCRdb's table, derived via immunoSEQ multiplex PCR, lists solely in-frame clones and lacks some. The sample lists around 350,000 clones, more than 75% occurring once. This CDR3 has 13 residues. Germline values: CDR1 LGHDT, CDR2 YNNKEL (reference sequence). V lost 6 bases and J 3 bases, leaving 8 bases between the germline ends. The sequenced sample was peripheral blood. The rearrangement links TRBV3-1 (or the pseudogene TRBV3-2) to TRBJ1-4; the D gene is possibly TRBD1 (6 bases). The TCR comes from a human donor in a cohort sampled during active COVID-19. CDR3 residues: CASRQGSNEKLFF. In DNA form, the CDR3 reads TGTGCCAGCAGACAGGGTTCTAATGAAAAACTGTTTTTT.